A single sample is the source of the 20 T cell receptor beta chains below, sequenced in a study of blood T cell repertoires in COVID-19. TCRdb's copy holds only in-frame clones and misses some; the assay was immunoSEQ multiplex PCR. This sample has over 65,000 clones, with approximately 90% found just once. Material for sequencing was peripheral blood. The receptors shown here come from a man in his fifties with active COVID-19.

J is TRBJ1-1 and V is TRBV19; TRBD1 agrees at 7 bases. Germline CDR1 reads LNHDA; CDR2 reads SQIVND (reference sequence). The CDR3 spans 13 residues. V lost 3 bases and J lost 8; bases outside the gene matches: 6. Here the CDR3 DNA reads TGTGCCAGTAGTATGTACAGGGGCGTCGAAGCTTTCTTT. It codes for CASSMYRGVEAFF.

The chain carries TRBV28 and TRBJ1-2; D uncertain. Germline CDR1 and CDR2: MDHEN and SYDVKM. V was clipped by 5 bases and J by 2 bases, with 12 bases between them. CDR3 length: 14 residues. The CDR3 DNA is TGTGCCAGCAGTCTCCCGAGGGAGAACTATGGCTACACCTTC. Its translation is CASSLPRENYGYTF.

The V call is TRBV30, the J call TRBJ2-7; possible D gene TRBD2, 5 bases. The CDR3 is 11 residues long. The V gene lost 2 bases and the J gene lost 6 bases, with 8 bases spanning the gap. Looked up from germline, CDR1 is GTSNPN and CDR2 is SVGIG (reference sequence). This chain's CDR3 is CAWSTSREQYF. The CDR3 DNA reads TGTGCCTGGAGTACTAGTCGCGAGCAGTACTTC.

J is TRBJ1-2 and V is TRBV6-5; D may be TRBD1 (6 bases). The CDR3 runs 14 residues. Germline CDR1 reads MNHEY; CDR2 reads SVGAGI. V was shortened by 6 bases and J by 4 bases, with 15 bases between the two germline ends. This CDR3 is CASSNSRGIYGYTF. CDR3 DNA: TGTGCCAGCAGCAACTCCAGGGGTATCTATGGCTACACCTTC.

The chain links TRBV2 to TRBJ2-7, with D possibly matching TRBD2 (6 bases). This CDR3 is built from 11 residues. Germline V CDR1 and CDR2: SNHLY, FYNNEI. Between the trimmed V and J ends, which lost 7 bases and 4 bases, there was a span of 8 bases. The CDR3 nucleotides read TGTGCCAGCACCCTAGCGTACGAGCAGTACTTC. It encodes CASTLAYEQYF.

CDR3 protein: CASRPAGASTDTQYF. CDR3 coding DNA: TGTGCCAGCCGCCCTGCCGGAGCTAGCACAGATACGCAGTATTTT. The genes are TRBV9 and TRBJ2-3; D is ambiguous. The ends were cut back, 7 bases at V and 0 bases at J, with 15 bases in the middle. The CDR3 has 15 amino acids. Germline values: CDR1 SGDLS, CDR2 YYNGEE. Combining the CDR3 with reference TRBV9 and TRBJ2-3 gives the whole variable domain DSGVTQTPKHLITATGQRVTLRCSPRSGDLSVYWYQQSLDQGLQFLIQYYNGEERAKGNILERFSAQQFPDLHSELNLSSLELGDSALYFCASRPAGASTDTQYFGPGTRLTVL.

V gene TRBV25-1 combines with J gene TRBJ1-3; possible D gene TRBD1, 6 bases. Per germline, CDR1 MGHDK and CDR2 SYGVNS. The CDR3 totals 18 residues. The V gene lost 3 bases and the J gene lost 0 bases, with 18 bases spanning the gap. CDR3 DNA sequence: TGTGCCAGCAGTGAGAGGGGGGGGGAACACGTCTCTGGAAACACCATATATTTT. Translated: CASSERGGEHVSGNTIYF.

This rearrangement joins TRBV18 to TRBJ2-4, with D maybe TRBD1 (5 bases). Germline V gene data show CDR1 as KGHSH and CDR2 as LQKENI. The CDR3 length is 16 residues. V gave up 4 bases and J gave up 3 bases, with 16 bases separating them. CDR3 residues: CASSLVGRQGKNIQYF. The CDR3 coding sequence is TGTGCCAGCTCACTAGTGGGGCGCCAGGGCAAAAACATTCAGTACTTC.

This clone was seen a single time. V is TRBV28 and J is TRBJ1-2; D gene uncertain. CDR3 length: 15 residues. V lost 2 bases, J lost 5 bases, and 15 bases lay in between. The germline CDR1 and CDR2 sequences are MDHEN and SYDVKM. Here the CDR3 DNA reads TGTGCCAGCAGTTTAGGAGGGAGAGGTTGGTATGGCTACACCTTC. Its protein product is CASSLGGRGWYGYTF.

The chain couples TRBV27 to TRBJ2-7; possible D gene TRBD1, 5 bases. There are 15 residues in the CDR3. V gave up 2 bases and J gave up 1 base, with 12 bases separating them. Per the germline V gene, CDR1 is MNHEY and CDR2 is SMNVEV (reference sequence). In DNA, the CDR3 is TGTGCCAGCAGTTTAACGGACACCGGATCCTACGAGCAGTACTTC. It codes for CASSLTDTGSYEQYF.

The chain joins TRBV9 to TRBJ1-3, with D unresolved. CDR1 is SGDLS, CDR2 YYNGEE, per germline. V was clipped by 3 bases and J by 0 bases, with 10 bases between them. CDR3 size: 15 residues. The CDR3 region has the DNA TGTGCCAGCAGCGACAGTTCCAGCTCTGGAAACACCATATATTTT. Its translation: CASSDSSSSGNTIYF. Using reference TRBV9 and TRBJ1-3 for the parts outside the CDR3, the full variable domain is DSGVTQTPKHLITATGQRVTLRCSPRSGDLSVYWYQQSLDQGLQFLIQYYNGEERAKGNILERFSAQQFPDLHSELNLSSLELGDSALYFCASSDSSSSGNTIYFGEGSWLTVV.

This rearrangement joins TRBV30 to TRBJ2-3, with 9 bases identical to TRBD1. This CDR3 spans 15 amino acids. With 5 bases clipped from V and 5 bases from J, the junction kept 11 bases outside the gene matches. CDR1 GTSNPN and CDR2 SVGIG come from the germline V gene (reference sequence). The CDR3 sequence: CAWGRQGEVGDTQYF. The CDR3 nucleotides read TGTGCCTGGGGGCGACAGGGGGAAGTGGGAGATACGCAGTATTTT.

The chain joins TRBV5-4 to TRBJ2-1, with a possible D match to TRBD2 (5 bases). Germline V lookup: CDR1 SGHNT, CDR2 YYREEE (reference sequence). CDR3 length equals 15 residues. V was trimmed by 2 bases and J by 6 bases, leaving 15 bases between them. The CDR3 nucleotides read TGTGCCAGCAGCTTAAGGAGGATGGGCAGCAATGAGCAGTTCTTC. As protein: CASSLRRMGSNEQFF.

DNA for the CDR3: TGTGCCAGCAGCCTGGACAGGGAACGGGCCTACGAGCAGTACTTC. Encoded protein: CASSLDRERAYEQYF. The chain couples TRBV6-5 to TRBJ2-7; TRBD1 matches at 8 bases. Losses at the gene ends were 6 bases for V and 2 bases for J; bases not matched to a gene: 9. CDR3 length: 15 residues. CDR1 MNHEY and CDR2 SVGAGI come from the germline V gene.

This chain joins TRBV14 and TRBJ1-4; perhaps TRBD1 as D (5 bases). CDR3 length: 15 residues. Germline V gene sequence: CDR1 SGHDN, CDR2 FVKESK. The V gene lost 4 bases and the J gene lost 6 bases, with 15 bases spanning the gap. The chain's CDR3 is CASSPGRGWDEKLFF. The CDR3 DNA is TGTGCCAGCAGCCCCGGCCGGGGGTGGGATGAAAAACTGTTTTTT.

This clone was seen more than once but under ten times. The genes are TRBV12-3 or TRBV12-4 and TRBJ2-1; D may be TRBD2 (5 bases). The CDR3 length is 13 residues. V was trimmed by 2 bases and J by 6 bases, leaving 8 bases between them. The CDR3 coding sequence is TGTGCCAGCAGTTTAAGGACTTTCAATGAGCAGTTCTTC. Its protein is CASSLRTFNEQFF.

V gene TRBV4-3 combines with J gene TRBJ2-3; D unresolved. This CDR3 is built from 14 residues. Trimming shortened V by 1 base and J by 1 base, and 6 bases separated the two germline ends. The germline V gene encodes CDR1 LGHNA and CDR2 YSLEER. The CDR3: CASSQGGGTDTQYF. The CDR3, as DNA: TGCGCCAGCAGCCAAGGAGGCGGCACAGATACGCAGTATTTT.

The chain is built from TRBV6-5 and TRBJ2-5; 7 nucleotides align to TRBD1. V shed 2 bases, J shed 2 bases, and the junction held 2 bases outside the gene matches. The length of the CDR3 is 14 residues. CDR1 and CDR2 (germline): MNHEY, SVGAGI. CDR3 sequence reads: CASSYRDSQETQYF. In nucleotides, the CDR3 is TGTGCCAGCAGTTACAGGGACAGTCAAGAGACCCAGTACTTC.

The chain joins TRBV18 to TRBJ2-3; 9 bases map to TRBD2. The CDR3 spans 16 residues. Germline CDR1 reads KGHSH; CDR2 reads LQKENI. V dropped 0 bases and J dropped 3; count of bases not matched to a gene: 4. The CDR3 DNA is TGTGCCAGCTCACCACCTGGAAGCGGGAGGACAGATACGCAGTATTTT. Amino acids: CASSPPGSGRTDTQYF.

This rearrangement joins TRBV3-1 (or the pseudogene TRBV3-2) to TRBJ2-5; TRBD2 agrees at 9 bases. V shed 2 bases and J 5 bases; nucleotides not matched to a gene: 3. The CDR3 is made up of 14 amino acids. Germline lookup yields CDR1 LGHDT and CDR2 YNNKEL (reference sequence). CDR3 in DNA: TGTGCCAGCAGCCAAAGTAGCGGGGGTGAGACCCAGTACTTC. It translates to CASSQSSGGETQYF.